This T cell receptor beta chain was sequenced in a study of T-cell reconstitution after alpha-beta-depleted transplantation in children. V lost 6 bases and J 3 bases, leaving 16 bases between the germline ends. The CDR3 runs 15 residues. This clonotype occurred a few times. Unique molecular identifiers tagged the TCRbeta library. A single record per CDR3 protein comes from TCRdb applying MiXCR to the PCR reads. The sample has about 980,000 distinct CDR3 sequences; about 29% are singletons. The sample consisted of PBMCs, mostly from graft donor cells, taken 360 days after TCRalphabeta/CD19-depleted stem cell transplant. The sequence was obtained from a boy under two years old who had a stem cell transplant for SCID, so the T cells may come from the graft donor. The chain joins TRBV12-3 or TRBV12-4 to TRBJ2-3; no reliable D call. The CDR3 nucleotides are TGTGCCAGCAGCCTTATTGGGGTTCCGACAGATACGCAGTATTTT. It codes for CASSLIGVPTDTQYF.